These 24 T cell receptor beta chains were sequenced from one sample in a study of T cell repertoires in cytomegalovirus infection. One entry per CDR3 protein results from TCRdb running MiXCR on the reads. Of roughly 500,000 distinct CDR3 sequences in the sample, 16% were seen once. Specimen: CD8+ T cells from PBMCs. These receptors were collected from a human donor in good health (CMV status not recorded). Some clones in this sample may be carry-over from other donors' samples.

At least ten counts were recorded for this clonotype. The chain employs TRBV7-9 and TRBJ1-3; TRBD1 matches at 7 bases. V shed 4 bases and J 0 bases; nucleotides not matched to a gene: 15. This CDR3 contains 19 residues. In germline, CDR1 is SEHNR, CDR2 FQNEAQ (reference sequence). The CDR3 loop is CASSSPGGGPTSSGNTIYF. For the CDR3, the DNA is TGTGCCAGCAGCTCACCAGGGGGAGGACCGACCTCCTCTGGAAACACCATATATTTT.

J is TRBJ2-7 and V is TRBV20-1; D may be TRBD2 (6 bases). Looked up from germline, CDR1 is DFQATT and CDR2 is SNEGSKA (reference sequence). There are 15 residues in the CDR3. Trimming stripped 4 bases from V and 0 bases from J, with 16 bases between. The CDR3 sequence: CSAKPRDLSSYEQYF. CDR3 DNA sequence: TGCAGTGCTAAACCCCGGGACTTGAGCTCCTACGAGCAGTACTTC.

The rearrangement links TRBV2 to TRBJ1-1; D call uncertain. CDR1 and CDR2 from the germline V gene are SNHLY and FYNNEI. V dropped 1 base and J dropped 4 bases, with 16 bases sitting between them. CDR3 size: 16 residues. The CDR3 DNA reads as TGTGCCAGCAGTGAAGAGATAACAGTCGGGAGCACTGAAGCTTTCTTT. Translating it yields CASSEEITVGSTEAFF.

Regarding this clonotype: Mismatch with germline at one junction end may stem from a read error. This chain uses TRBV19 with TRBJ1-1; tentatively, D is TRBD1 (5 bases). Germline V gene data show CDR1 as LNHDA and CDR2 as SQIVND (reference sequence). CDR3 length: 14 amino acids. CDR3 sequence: CASSIEARAIEALF. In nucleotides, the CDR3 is TGTGCCAGTAGTATAGAGGCCAGGGCGATAGAAGCTTTATTT.

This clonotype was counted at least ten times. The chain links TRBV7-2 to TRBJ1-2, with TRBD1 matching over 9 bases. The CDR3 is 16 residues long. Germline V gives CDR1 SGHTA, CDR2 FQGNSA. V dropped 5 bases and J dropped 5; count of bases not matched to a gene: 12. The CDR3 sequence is CASSPSGTGWNYGYTF. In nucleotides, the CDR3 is TGTGCCAGCAGCCCGAGCGGGACAGGGTGGAATTATGGCTACACCTTC.

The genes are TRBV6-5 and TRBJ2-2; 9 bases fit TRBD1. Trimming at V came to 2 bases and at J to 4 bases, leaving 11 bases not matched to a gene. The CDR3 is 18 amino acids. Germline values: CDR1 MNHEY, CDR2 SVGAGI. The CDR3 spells CASSYGGPGTGITGELFF. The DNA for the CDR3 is TGTGCCAGCAGTTACGGGGGGCCCGGGACAGGGATCACCGGGGAGCTGTTTTTT.

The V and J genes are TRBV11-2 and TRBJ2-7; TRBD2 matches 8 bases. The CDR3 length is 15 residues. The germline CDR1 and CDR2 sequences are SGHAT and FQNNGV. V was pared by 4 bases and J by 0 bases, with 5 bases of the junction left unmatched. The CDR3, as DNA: TGTGCCAGCAGCTCCTCTAGCGGGCACTCCTACGAGCAGTACTTC. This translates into CASSSSSGHSYEQYF.

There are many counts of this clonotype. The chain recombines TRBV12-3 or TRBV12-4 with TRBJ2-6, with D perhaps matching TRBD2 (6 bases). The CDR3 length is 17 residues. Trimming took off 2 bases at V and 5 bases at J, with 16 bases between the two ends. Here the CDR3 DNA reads TGTGCCAGCAGTTTACGGGGGACCCGCTCCTGGGCCAACGTCCTGACTTTC. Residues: CASSLRGTRSWANVLTF.

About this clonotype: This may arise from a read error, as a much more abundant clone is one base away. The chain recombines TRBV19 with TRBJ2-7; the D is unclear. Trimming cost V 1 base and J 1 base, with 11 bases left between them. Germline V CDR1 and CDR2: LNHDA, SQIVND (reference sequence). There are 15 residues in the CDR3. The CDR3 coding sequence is TGTGCCAGTAGTATAGGGGTCGTGGTATCCTACGAGCAGTACTTC. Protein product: CASSIGVVVSYEQYF.

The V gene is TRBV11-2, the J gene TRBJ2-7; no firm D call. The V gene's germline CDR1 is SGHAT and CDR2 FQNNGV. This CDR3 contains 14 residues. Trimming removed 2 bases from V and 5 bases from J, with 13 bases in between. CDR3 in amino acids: CASSLRPATDEQYF. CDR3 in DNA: TGTGCCAGCAGCTTAAGGCCTGCGACTGACGAGCAGTACTTC. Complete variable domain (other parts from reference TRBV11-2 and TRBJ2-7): EAGVAQSPRYKIIEKRQSVAFWCNPISGHATLYWYQQILGQGPKLLIQFQNNGVVDDSQLPKDRFSAERLKGVDSTLKIQPAKLEDSAVYLCASSLRPATDEQYFGPGTRLTVT.

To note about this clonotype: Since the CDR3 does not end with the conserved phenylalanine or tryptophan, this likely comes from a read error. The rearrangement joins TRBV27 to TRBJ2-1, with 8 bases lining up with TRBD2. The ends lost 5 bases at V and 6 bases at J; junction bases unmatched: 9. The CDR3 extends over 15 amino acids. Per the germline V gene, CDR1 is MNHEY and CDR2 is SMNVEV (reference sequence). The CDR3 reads CASSRGGGKLNEQFL. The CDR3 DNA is TGTGCCAGCAGTCGGGGGGGGGGGAAACTCAATGAGCAGTTCTTA.

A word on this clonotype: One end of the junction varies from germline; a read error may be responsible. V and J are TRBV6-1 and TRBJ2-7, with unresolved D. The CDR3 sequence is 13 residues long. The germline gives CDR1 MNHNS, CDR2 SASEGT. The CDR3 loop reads CAISEVLNRLQYF. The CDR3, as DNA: TGTGCCATCAGTGAAGTCCTTAATAGGTTGCAGTACTTC.

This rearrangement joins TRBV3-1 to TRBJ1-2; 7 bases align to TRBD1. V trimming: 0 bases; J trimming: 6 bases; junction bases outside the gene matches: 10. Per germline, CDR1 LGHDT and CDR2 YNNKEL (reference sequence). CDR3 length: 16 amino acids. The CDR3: CASSQEGGQWTDGYTF. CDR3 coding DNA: TGTGCCAGCAGCCAAGAAGGGGGACAGTGGACGGATGGCTACACCTTC.

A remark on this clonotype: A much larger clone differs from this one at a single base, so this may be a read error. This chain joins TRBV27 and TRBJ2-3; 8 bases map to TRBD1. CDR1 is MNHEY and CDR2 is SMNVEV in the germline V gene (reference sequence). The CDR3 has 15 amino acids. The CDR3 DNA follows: TGTGCCAGCAGTCCACGGGACAGGCGCACAGATATGCAGTATTTT. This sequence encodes CASSPRDRRTDMQYF.

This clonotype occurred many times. Here the CDR3 DNA reads TGTGCCAGTAGTATTCGACAGGACCGGCAAGAGACCCAGTACTTC. It codes for CASSIRQDRQETQYF. V and J are TRBV19 and TRBJ2-5; a weak D match, TRBD1 (6 bases). Germline V lookup: CDR1 LNHDA, CDR2 SQIVND (reference sequence). The CDR3 sequence is 15 residues long. V lost 3 bases, J lost 2 bases, and 13 bases lay in between.

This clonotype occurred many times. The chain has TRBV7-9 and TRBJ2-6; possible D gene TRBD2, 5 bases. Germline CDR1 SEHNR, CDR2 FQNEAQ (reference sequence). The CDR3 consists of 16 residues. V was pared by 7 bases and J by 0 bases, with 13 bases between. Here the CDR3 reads CASKLAGGSGANVLTF. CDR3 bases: TGTGCCAGCAAACTGGCAGGAGGCTCTGGGGCCAACGTCCTGACTTTC.

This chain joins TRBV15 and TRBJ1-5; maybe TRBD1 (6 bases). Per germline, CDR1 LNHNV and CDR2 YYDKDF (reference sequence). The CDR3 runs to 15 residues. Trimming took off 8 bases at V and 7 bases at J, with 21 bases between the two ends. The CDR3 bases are TGTGCCACCGCTGTATATAGACAGGCTTCACAGCCCCAGCATTTT. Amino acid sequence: CATAVYRQASQPQHF.

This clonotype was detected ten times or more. CDR3 nucleotide sequence: TGTGCCAGCAGCTTATGGGGAGAGAGGGCCCTCGCGCGCAACTATGGCTACACCTTC. Its translation: CASSLWGERALARNYGYTF. The chain carries TRBV7-8 and TRBJ1-2; D gene uncertain. The V gene's germline CDR1 is SGHVS and CDR2 FQNEAQ. V was trimmed by 2 bases and J by 2 bases, leaving 24 bases between them. This CDR3 region has 19 residues.

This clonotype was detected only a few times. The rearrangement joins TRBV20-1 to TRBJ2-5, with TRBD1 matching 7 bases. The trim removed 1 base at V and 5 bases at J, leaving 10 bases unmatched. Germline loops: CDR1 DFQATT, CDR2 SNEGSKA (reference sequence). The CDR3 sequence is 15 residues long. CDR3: CSARGGGALLETQYF. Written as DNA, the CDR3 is TGCAGTGCTAGAGGAGGGGGCGCCTTGCTCGAGACCCAGTACTTC.

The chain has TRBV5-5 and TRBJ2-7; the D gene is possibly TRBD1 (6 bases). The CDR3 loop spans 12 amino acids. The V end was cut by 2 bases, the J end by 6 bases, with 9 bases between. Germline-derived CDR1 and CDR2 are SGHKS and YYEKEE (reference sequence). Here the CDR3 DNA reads TGTGCCAGCAGCTTCTCAGGGGCCGAGCAGTACTTC. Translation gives CASSFSGAEQYF. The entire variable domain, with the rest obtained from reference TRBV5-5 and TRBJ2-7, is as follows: DAGVTQSPTHLIKTRGQQVTLRCSPISGHKSVSWYQQVLGQGPQFIFQYYEKEERGRGNFPDRFSARQFPNYSSELNVNALLLGDSALYLCASSFSGAEQYFGPGTRLTVT.

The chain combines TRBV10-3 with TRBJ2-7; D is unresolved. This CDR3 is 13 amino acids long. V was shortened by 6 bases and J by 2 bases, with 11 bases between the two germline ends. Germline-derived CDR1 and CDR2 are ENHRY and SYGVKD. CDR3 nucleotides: TGTGCCATCAGCCCCGACTCGACCTACGAGCAGTACTTC. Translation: CAISPDSTYEQYF.

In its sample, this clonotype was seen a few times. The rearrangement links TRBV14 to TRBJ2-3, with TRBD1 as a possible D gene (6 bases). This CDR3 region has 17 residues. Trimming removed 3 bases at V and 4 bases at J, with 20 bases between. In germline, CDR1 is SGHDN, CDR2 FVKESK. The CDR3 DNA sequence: TGTGCCAGCAGCCATCCCCACGGGACATGGGTCGCAGATACGCAGTATTTT. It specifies CASSHPHGTWVADTQYF.

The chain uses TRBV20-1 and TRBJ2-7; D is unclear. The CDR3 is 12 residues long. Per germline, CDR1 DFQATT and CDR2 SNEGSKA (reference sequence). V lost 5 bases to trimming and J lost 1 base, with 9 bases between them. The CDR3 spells CSARRLSYEQYF. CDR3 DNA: TGCAGTGCTCGTCGTCTATCCTACGAGCAGTACTTC.

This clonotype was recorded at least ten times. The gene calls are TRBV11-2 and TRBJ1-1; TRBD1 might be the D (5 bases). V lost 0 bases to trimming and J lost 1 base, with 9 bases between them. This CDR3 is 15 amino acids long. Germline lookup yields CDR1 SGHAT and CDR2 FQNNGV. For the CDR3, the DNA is TGTGCCAGCAGCTTAGATGGGGGACGGAACACTGAAGCTTTCTTT. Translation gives CASSLDGGRNTEAFF.